The next 14 T cell receptor beta chains were all read from a single sample in a study of cytomegalovirus exposure and HLA in healthy donors (dated 2017 in TCRdb). Receptor amplification or capture employed the immunoSEQ multiplex PCR assay. For the multiplex PCR, a mixture combining 60 forward primers for TCR Vbeta segments and 13 reverse primers for TCR Jbeta segments was used. TCRdb provides this immuneACCESS table in a form limited to in-frame rearrangements. Some clones are lacking; in checked studies, under half of them reflect an unresolved V gene, and why the rest are absent is not known. The sample data list about 88,000 clones, and under 85% of these were observed just once. Together, the top ten hold approximately 3% of the sample. Sequenced: PBMCs. These receptors were collected from a man aged 25 to 45 in good health and CMV-seronegative.

This rearrangement joins TRBV5-1 to TRBJ1-1, with a weak D call TRBD1 (6 bases). CDR1 is SGHRS and CDR2 is YFSETQ in the germline V gene. This CDR3 has 14 amino acids. Trimming stripped 5 bases from V and 0 bases from J, with 11 bases between. CDR3 amino acids: CASRVGQLNTEAFF. The DNA of the CDR3 is TGCGCCAGCAGGGTCGGACAGCTGAACACTGAAGCTTTCTTT. The variable domain in full, completed from reference TRBV5-1 and TRBJ1-1, reads KAGVTQTPRYLIKTRGQQVTLSCSPISGHRSVSWYQQTPGQGLQFLFEYFSETQRNKGNFPGRFSGRQFSNSRSEMNVSTLELGDSALYLCASRVGQLNTEAFFGQGTRLTVV.

This chain connects TRBV5-6 to TRBJ2-6; D is possibly TRBD1 (6 bases). This CDR3 spans 19 amino acids. With 3 bases removed from V and 3 bases from J, the gap between germline ends came to 22 bases. CDR1 is SGHDT and CDR2 is YYEEEE in the germline V gene. The CDR3, as DNA: TGTGCCAGCAGCTCTTTAACCTCGTTCGGACAGCGTGGGGCCAACGTCCTGACTTTC. This encodes CASSSLTSFGQRGANVLTF.

The chain uses TRBV10-3 and TRBJ1-5, with 12 bases that match TRBD1. Looked up from germline, CDR1 is ENHRY and CDR2 is SYGVKD. The CDR3 has 15 residues. Trimming cost V 6 bases and J 5 bases; bases outside gene matches: 5. In DNA form, the CDR3 reads TGTGCCATCAGCCCCGGGACAGGGGGCCATCAGCCCCAGCATTTT. It encodes CAISPGTGGHQPQHF.

CDR3 loop: CAISETGEGNQPQHF. CDR3 bases: TGTGCCATCAGTGAGACAGGGGAGGGCAATCAGCCCCAGCATTTT. V and J are TRBV10-3 and TRBJ1-5; 7 bases are shared with TRBD1. From germline, CDR1 is ENHRY and CDR2 SYGVKD. This CDR3 has 15 amino acids. Trimming at V came to 2 bases and at J to 2 bases, leaving 3 bases not matched to a gene.

The chain combines TRBV6-5 with TRBJ2-2; possible D gene TRBD2, 6 bases. V lost 5 bases and J 6 bases, leaving 10 bases between the germline ends. The CDR3 extends over 13 amino acids. Germline CDR1 and CDR2: MNHEY and SVGAGI. The CDR3, as DNA: TGTGCCAGCAGTCTGGGGACTCCCGGGGAGCTGTTTTTT. It translates to CASSLGTPGELFF.

The V call is TRBV5-6, the J call TRBJ1-1, with 7 bases lining up with TRBD1. V was pared by 4 bases and J by 8 bases, with 17 bases of the junction left unmatched. This CDR3 is 16 amino acids long. Germline loops: CDR1 SGHDT, CDR2 YYEEEE. CDR3 residues: CASSAASGQFSDEAFF. CDR3 coding DNA: TGTGCCAGCAGCGCAGCTTCGGGACAGTTCTCTGACGAAGCTTTCTTT.

V gene TRBV29-1 combines with J gene TRBJ1-1; D remains ambiguous. The CDR3 is 13 amino acids. Germline values: CDR1 SQVTM, CDR2 ANQGSEA. The V gene lost 2 bases and the J gene lost 0 bases, with 7 bases spanning the gap. As DNA, the CDR3 is TGCAGCGTTGAAACGGGGATGAACACTGAAGCTTTCTTT. It specifies CSVETGMNTEAFF.

V is TRBV27 and J is TRBJ2-5; TRBD1 might be the D (6 bases). V was shortened by 1 base and J by 6 bases, with 12 bases between the two germline ends. The V gene's germline CDR1 is MNHEY and CDR2 SMNVEV (reference sequence). CDR3 length: 14 residues. The CDR3 DNA reads TGTGCCAGCAGTTTATATGTAACAGGGAAGACCCAGTACTTC. Its protein product is CASSLYVTGKTQYF.

This clone was counted a single time. The V call is TRBV4-1, the J call TRBJ2-5, with TRBD2 matching over 10 bases. Losses at the gene ends were 0 bases for V and 4 bases for J; bases not matched to a gene: 8. The CDR3 contains 17 residues. The germline V gene has CDR1 MGHRA and CDR2 YSYEKL. In nucleotides, the CDR3 is TGCGCCAGCAGCCAAGATGGGGCCAGCGGGGGGGGAGAGACCCAGTACTTC. Its translation: CASSQDGASGGGETQYF.

The chain recombines TRBV15 with TRBJ2-7; 8 bases are shared with TRBD1. The J segment lost 3 bases and the V segment lost 8 bases, leaving 27 bases of the junction unmatched. The germline CDR1 and CDR2 sequences are LNHNV and YYDKDF (reference sequence). The CDR3 runs 20 residues. Written as DNA, the CDR3 is TGTGCCACCTCATTCGCCGTAGCGACCCAAACAGGGGGAAAGGACTACGAGCAGTACTTC. This codes for CATSFAVATQTGGKDYEQYF.

The chain employs TRBV28 and TRBJ1-6; 10 positions match TRBD1. J was trimmed by 10 bases and V by 5 bases; bases with no gene match: 8. This CDR3 contains 15 residues. Germline V CDR1 and CDR2: MDHEN, SYDVKM. In DNA, the CDR3 is TGTGCCAGCAGTACACGGGACAGGGGTAAATCACCCCTCCACTTT. Translating gives CASSTRDRGKSPLHF.

V usage is TRBV30 and J usage is TRBJ2-5; a possible D gene is TRBD1 (5 bases). The J call could be wrong; TRBJ2-7 is a better fit for the DNA end. CDR1 is GTSNPN and CDR2 is SVGIG in the germline V gene (reference sequence). CDR3 length: 14 amino acids. The CDR3 nucleotides are TGTGCCTGGAGTACCTTCCTTAGGGGCTACGAGCAGTACTTC. This gives the protein CAWSTFLRGYEQYF.

This clone was seen a handful of times. This rearrangement joins TRBV6-5 to TRBJ1-2; D might be TRBD1 (5 bases). This CDR3 has 16 residues. V dropped 0 bases and J dropped 5 bases, with 16 bases sitting between them. Germline CDR1 reads MNHEY; CDR2 reads SVGAGI. The CDR3 coding sequence is TGTGCCAGCAGTTACTCGCTTTCGGAGGGGAAGTATGGCTACACCTTC. Translated, it gives CASSYSLSEGKYGYTF.

The genes are TRBV18 and TRBJ2-7, with 8 bases lining up with TRBD1. Trimming cost V 3 bases and J 5 bases; bases outside gene matches: 12. The germline V gene encodes CDR1 KGHSH and CDR2 LQKENI. The CDR3 runs to 16 residues. CDR3 in DNA: TGTGCCAGCTCACCTGGACAGGGTAAAATGGTGGACGAGCAGTACTTC. Translation: CASSPGQGKMVDEQYF.